The source of this T cell receptor beta chain is a study of T cells after yellow fever vaccination. Points on this clonotype: The antigen is undetermined.

The CDR3 spans 12 residues. The V end was cut by 8 bases, the J end by 1 base, with 11 bases between. CDR1 is DFQATT, CDR2 SNEGSKA, per germline (reference sequence). Broader study findings: Most primary-vaccination clones reappeared after the booster (more than 95% CD4, roughly 90% CD8).

By 5'RACE template switching, TCR cDNA was produced, with a universal primer site and UMIs added in the process. TCRdb reprocessed the 5' RACE reads via MiXCR and lists one record per CDR3 protein. The table has 500,000 to 650,000 distinct CDR3 sequences, about a sixth seen once. Material: PBMCs, obtained 5 to 6 days after the first yellow fever vaccination. The sequence was collected from a man younger than 35 who received the YFV17D yellow fever vaccine. The J gene is TRBJ2-5, the V gene TRBV20-1; no clear D gene. The CDR3 DNA follows: TGCAGTAGTTTGGGTATCCAAGAGACCCAGTACTTC. This sequence encodes CSSLGIQETQYF.